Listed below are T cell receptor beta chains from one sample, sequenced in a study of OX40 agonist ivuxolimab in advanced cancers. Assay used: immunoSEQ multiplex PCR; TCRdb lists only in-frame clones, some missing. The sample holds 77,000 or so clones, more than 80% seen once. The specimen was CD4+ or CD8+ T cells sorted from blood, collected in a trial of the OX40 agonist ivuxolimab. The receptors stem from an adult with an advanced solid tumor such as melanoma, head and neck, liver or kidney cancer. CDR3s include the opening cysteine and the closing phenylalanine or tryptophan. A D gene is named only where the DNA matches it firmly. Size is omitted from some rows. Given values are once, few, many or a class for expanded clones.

DNA: TGTGCCAGCAGCTACAGGGGCAATGAGCAGTTCTTC
CDR3: CASSYRGNEQFF
size: NA
J: TRBJ2-1
V: TRBV7-3
D: TRBD1
length: 12

DNA: TGTGCCAGCTCACGAGGACTAGTCTACAATGAGCAGTTCTTC
CDR3: CASSRGLVYNEQFF
size: few
J: TRBJ2-1
V: TRBV18
D: TRBD2
length: 14

DNA: TGTGCCAGCAGCTCCGGACTAGCAGGCTCCTACAATGAGCAGTTCTTC
CDR3: CASSSGLAGSYNEQFF
size: NA
J: TRBJ2-1
V: TRBV11-3
D: TRBD2
length: 16

DNA: TGTGCCAGCAGTTTAATGGCGGGGGGTATAACCTACGAGCAGTACTTC
CDR3: CASSLMAGGITYEQYF
size: NA
J: TRBJ2-7
V: TRBV7-9
D: TRBD2
length: 16

DNA: TGTGCCAGCAGTCCCGGTCCACACTATGGCTACACCTTC
CDR3: CASSPGPHYGYTF
size: NA
J: TRBJ1-2
V: TRBV28
D: NA
length: 13

DNA: TGTGCCAGCAGCCTGGGGGGGACCCGGACCCCATATAGCAATCAGCCCCAGCATTTT
CDR3: CASSLGGTRTPYSNQPQHF
size: NA
J: TRBJ1-5
V: TRBV6-7
D: NA
length: 19

DNA: TGCGCCAGCAGCTTGGCGGGGGCCGGGGCCAACGTCCTGACTTTC
CDR3: CASSLAGAGANVLTF
size: NA
J: TRBJ2-6
V: TRBV5-1
D: NA
length: 15

DNA: TGCGCCAGCAGCCCCTGGACAGGCAGCACAGATACGCAGTATTTT
CDR3: CASSPWTGSTDTQYF
size: NA
J: TRBJ2-3
V: TRBV5-1
D: TRBD1
length: 15

DNA: TGCGCCAGCAGCCAAGATTGGGGGAGCTCCTACAATGAGCAGTTCTTC
CDR3: CASSQDWGSSYNEQFF
size: NA
J: TRBJ2-1
V: TRBV4-1
D: NA
length: 16

DNA: TGTGCCAGCAGCTTGGCGGGGGATGATAATTCACCCCTCCACTTT
CDR3: CASSLAGDDNSPLHF
size: few
J: TRBJ1-6
V: TRBV5-5
D: NA
length: 15

DNA: TGTGCCAGCAGTTTGGGGGTATCCCAGCCCCAGCATTTT
CDR3: CASSLGVSQPQHF
size: NA
J: TRBJ1-5
V: TRBV28
D: NA
length: 13

DNA: TGCGCCAGCAGTGAGGAAACAGGGATTGGCTACACCTTC
CDR3: CASSEETGIGYTF
size: NA
J: TRBJ1-2
V: TRBV10-2
D: NA
length: 13

DNA: TGCGCCAGCAGCTTGTCGGGAGTACTAAAGGATGAGCAGTTCTTC
CDR3: CASSLSGVLKDEQFF
size: NA
J: TRBJ2-1
V: TRBV5-1
D: NA
length: 15

DNA: TGTGCCAGCAGCTTGCATCAGTTAAACTATGGCTACACCTTC
CDR3: CASSLHQLNYGYTF
size: few
J: TRBJ1-2
V: TRBV5-6
D: NA
length: 14

DNA: TGTGCCAGCAGTTTGAACAGGGGCGGTGAAGCTTTCTTT
CDR3: CASSLNRGGEAFF
size: NA
J: TRBJ1-1
V: TRBV27
D: TRBD1
length: 13

DNA: TGTGCCAGCAGTTTGGACAGCATCAACACTGAAGCTTTCTTT
CDR3: CASSLDSINTEAFF
size: NA
J: TRBJ1-1
V: TRBV27
D: NA
length: 14

DNA: TGTGCCAGCAGCGAACAGGGGCTGAACACTGAAGCTTTCTTT
CDR3: CASSEQGLNTEAFF
size: NA
J: TRBJ1-1
V: TRBV11-2
D: TRBD1
length: 14

DNA: TGTGCCAGCAGCCACGCCCAGGGGGCGCGGTTAAACGAGCAGTACTTC
CDR3: CASSHAQGARLNEQYF
size: NA
J: TRBJ2-7
V: TRBV7-2
D: TRBD1
length: 16

DNA: TGTGCCACCAGCATTAGGGGGGCTGCCTACAATGAGCAGTTCTTC
CDR3: CATSIRGAAYNEQFF
size: NA
J: TRBJ2-1
V: TRBV15
D: NA
length: 15

DNA: TGTGCCAGCAGTGAGGGTCGGCCATTGAACACTGAAGCTTTCTTT
CDR3: CASSEGRPLNTEAFF
size: NA
J: TRBJ1-1
V: TRBV6-1
D: NA
length: 15

DNA: TGTGCCATCAGGGGACTAGCGGGGCTTAGCACAGATACGCAGTATTTT
CDR3: CAIRGLAGLSTDTQYF
size: NA
J: TRBJ2-3
V: TRBV10-3
D: TRBD2
length: 16

DNA: TGTGCCATCAGTGGGGACCTAGGCTCACCCCTCCACTTT
CDR3: CAISGDLGSPLHF
size: NA
J: TRBJ1-6
V: TRBV10-3
D: NA
length: 13

DNA: TGTGCCAGTAGCGGGGGACAGGCCGCGCCCCAGCATTTT
CDR3: CASSGGQAAPQHF
size: once
J: TRBJ1-5
V: TRBV19
D: TRBD1
length: 13

DNA: TGTGCCAGCAGTAGATGGGGTATCACAGATACGCAGTATTTT
CDR3: CASSRWGITDTQYF
size: NA
J: TRBJ2-3
V: TRBV2
D: NA
length: 14

DNA: TGTGCCAGCAGCTTAGGGGTCAACCCCTATCAGCCCCAGCATTTT
CDR3: CASSLGVNPYQPQHF
size: few
J: TRBJ1-5
V: TRBV7-8
D: NA
length: 15

DNA: TGTGCCAGCAGCCCCCGACAGACCTACGAGCAGTACTTC
CDR3: CASSPRQTYEQYF
size: NA
J: TRBJ2-7
V: TRBV5-4
D: NA
length: 13